One and the same sample provided the 22 T cell receptor beta chains below, sequenced in a study of radiation and T cells in renal cell carcinoma. The time point denotes: blood 2 weeks post-SBRT. Treatment meaning: 15 Gy SBRT to primary tumor, nephrectomy 4 weeks later. Profiled with immunoSEQ multiplex PCR; TCRdb holds only in-frame clones, not every one. This sample has 150,000 to 160,000 clones, with roughly 86% found just once. Source: blood, taken from a patient whose treatment included radiotherapy and nephrectomy. These receptor sequences come from a woman aged 45-60 years with renal cell carcinoma.

This clone showed up just once. The rearrangement joins TRBV2 to TRBJ1-1; possibly TRBD1 for D (6 bases). The CDR3 has 14 amino acids. The germline V gene has CDR1 SNHLY and CDR2 FYNNEI. V lost 7 bases and J 7 bases, leaving 19 bases between the germline ends. CDR3 sequence reads: CASNPTQGPSEAFF. The DNA for the CDR3 is TGTGCCAGCAACCCCACACAGGGACCCAGTGAAGCTTTCTTT.

The table lists this clone with a count of one. J is TRBJ1-2 and V is TRBV29-1, with TRBD1 as a possible D gene (6 bases). Trimming took 7 bases from V and 6 from J, leaving 12 bases between them. This CDR3 is built from 11 residues. Germline V gene data show CDR1 as SQVTM and CDR2 as ANQGSEA. As DNA, the CDR3 is TGCAGCGCCACTTCAGGGGATGGCTACACCTTC. Its protein product is CSATSGDGYTF. The complete variable domain, with remaining parts taken from reference TRBV29-1 and TRBJ1-2, reads SAVISQKPSRDICQRGTSLTIQCQVDSQVTMMFWYRQQPGQSLTLIATANQGSEATYESGFVIDKFPISRPNLTFSTLTVSNMSPEDSSIYLCSATSGDGYTFGSGTRLTVV.

The genes are TRBV7-2 and TRBJ1-2; 8 positions agree with TRBD1. J gave up 8 bases and V 5 bases, and 10 bases lay outside the gene matches. Germline CDR1 SGHTA, CDR2 FQGNSA. The CDR3 totals 14 residues. In nucleotides, the CDR3 is TGTGCCAGCAGCCAGGACAGGGTGGTGGGGGGCTACACCTTC. Translation gives CASSQDRVVGGYTF. The full variable domain, with the rest looked up from reference TRBV7-2 and TRBJ1-2, is GAGVSQSPSNKVTEKGKDVELRCDPISGHTALYWYRQSLGQGLEFLIYFQGNSAPDKSGLPSDRFSAERTGGSVSTLTIQRTQQEDSAVYLCASSQDRVVGGYTFGSGTRLTVV.

The rearrangement uses TRBV5-1 and TRBJ2-6, with D hard to call. The CDR3 is made up of 15 amino acids. Germline V lookup: CDR1 SGHRS, CDR2 YFSETQ. The V and J ends lost 0 bases and 4 bases respectively, with 8 bases between them. The CDR3 protein is CASSLVLSGANVLTF. Here the CDR3 DNA reads TGCGCCAGCAGCTTGGTCCTTTCCGGGGCCAACGTCCTGACTTTC.

The V and J genes are TRBV28 and TRBJ2-5, with 7 bases fitting TRBD1. This CDR3 comprises 16 residues. V trimming: 3 bases; J trimming: 3 bases; junction bases outside the gene matches: 10. The germline CDR1 and CDR2 sequences are MDHEN and SYDVKM. The CDR3, as DNA: TGTGCCAGCAGTTTTTCCTCCGGGACAGCAAAAGAGACCCAGTACTTC. This codes for CASSFSSGTAKETQYF. Looking up the rest from reference TRBV28 and TRBJ2-5 gives the full variable domain: DVKVTQSSRYLVKRTGEKVFLECVQDMDHENMFWYRQDPGLGLRLIYFSYDVKMKEKGDIPEGYSVSREKKERFSLILESASTNQTSMYLCASSFSSGTAKETQYFGPGTRLLVL.

The DNA of the CDR3 is TGCGCCAGCAGCCAAAGGGCGGGACAGAGTACCGGGGAGCTGTTTTTT. This encodes CASSQRAGQSTGELFF. This rearrangement joins TRBV4-3 to TRBJ2-2; maybe TRBD1 (7 bases). V was shortened by 2 bases and J by 5 bases, with 15 bases between the two germline ends. This CDR3 contains 16 residues. Looked up from germline, CDR1 is LGHNA and CDR2 is YSLEER.

The V call is TRBV6-6, the J call TRBJ2-5, with D possibly being TRBD1 (5 bases). The V end was cut by 5 bases, the J end by 1 base, with 11 bases between. Germline V lookup: CDR1 MNHNY, CDR2 SVGAGI (reference sequence). The CDR3 has 14 amino acids. The CDR3 is CASSPSRVQETQYF. CDR3 nucleotide sequence: TGTGCCAGCAGTCCCTCCAGGGTCCAAGAGACCCAGTACTTC.

The chain joins TRBV19 to TRBJ2-7, with D uncertain. The length of the CDR3 is 13 residues. Germline V gene sequence: CDR1 LNHDA, CDR2 SQIVND (reference sequence). Trimming cost V 4 bases and J 7 bases, with 14 bases left between them. CDR3 in amino acids: CASSTILGTEQYF. In nucleotides, the CDR3 is TGTGCCAGTAGTACCATCTTAGGAACTGAGCAGTACTTC.

The V call is TRBV5-8, the J call TRBJ2-7, with 8 bases fitting TRBD1. There are 14 residues in the CDR3. Germline-derived CDR1 and CDR2 are SGHTS and YDEGEE. J was trimmed by 7 bases and V by 4 bases; bases with no gene match: 10. The CDR3 protein is CASSLPDRAGEQYF. Here the CDR3 DNA reads TGTGCCAGCAGCCTGCCGGACAGGGCAGGAGAGCAGTACTTC.

The genes are TRBV6-1 and TRBJ1-1; 8 bases match TRBD1. Per germline, CDR1 MNHNS and CDR2 SASEGT. V shed 8 bases and J 6 bases; nucleotides not matched to a gene: 8. CDR3 length: 13 residues. CDR3 nucleotide sequence: TGTGCCAGCGGAGGACAGGGAGGTTCTGAAGCTTTCTTT. This translates into CASGGQGGSEAFF.

This clone was seen only a few times. V and J are TRBV7-9 and TRBJ1-5, with D uncertain. In germline, CDR1 is SEHNR, CDR2 FQNEAQ (reference sequence). V lost 4 bases and J 4 bases, leaving 8 bases between the germline ends. The CDR3 loop spans 13 amino acids. Written as DNA, the CDR3 is TGTGCCAGCAGCTGGGATGAGAATCAGCCCCAGCATTTT. Translation gives CASSWDENQPQHF. Complete variable domain (other parts from reference TRBV7-9 and TRBJ1-5): DTGVSQNPRHKITKRGQNVTFRCDPISEHNRLYWYRQTLGQGPEFLTYFQNEAQLEKSRLLSDRFSAERPKGSFSTLEIQRTEQGDSAMYLCASSWDENQPQHFGDGTRLSIL.

DNA of the CDR3: TGCGCCAGCAGCCCAAGATTGGTGGGTTCTGAAGCTTTCTTT. Amino acids: CASSPRLVGSEAFF. V usage is TRBV4-3 and J usage is TRBJ1-1; D remains ambiguous. V was cut by 4 bases and J by 6 bases, with 15 bases left in between. The CDR3 runs to 14 residues. Germline values: CDR1 LGHNA, CDR2 YSLEER.

The V and J genes are TRBV7-9 and TRBJ2-1; D might be TRBD1 (6 bases). V shed 7 bases and J shed 2 bases, with 15 bases lying between them. CDR1 is SEHNR and CDR2 is FQNEAQ in the germline V gene (reference sequence). The CDR3 consists of 15 residues. The DNA for the CDR3 is TGTGCCAGCACAACAGGGATTCTTACCTACAATGAGCAGTTCTTC. Translated, it gives CASTTGILTYNEQFF.

The chain uses TRBV4-1 and TRBJ1-3; 7 bases map to TRBD1. The germline CDR1 and CDR2 sequences are MGHRA and YSYEKL. After removal of 4 bases from V and 0 bases from J, the junction contained 15 bases not matched to a gene. CDR3 length: 19 residues. The CDR3 loop is CASSLPRNPGQYSGNTIYF. In nucleotides, the CDR3 is TGCGCCAGCAGCCTACCCCGTAATCCGGGACAGTACTCTGGAAACACCATATATTTT.

The V and J genes are TRBV29-1 and TRBJ2-6; D is perhaps TRBD1 (6 bases). Trimming took 5 bases from V and 4 from J, leaving 12 bases between them. This CDR3 has 14 residues. CDR1 and CDR2 from the germline V gene are SQVTM and ANQGSEA. The CDR3 protein is CSVSQGPGANVLTF. The CDR3 bases are TGCAGCGTTTCACAGGGCCCAGGGGCCAACGTCCTGACTTTC.

The CDR3 is CASSLLAGGRTDTQYF. CDR3 bases: TGTGCCAGCAGCTTACTAGCGGGGGGCCGCACAGATACGCAGTATTTT. This chain connects TRBV11-2 to TRBJ2-3, with 11 bases that match TRBD2. The CDR3 consists of 16 residues. Germline V gene sequence: CDR1 SGHAT, CDR2 FQNNGV. V was clipped by 2 bases and J by 1 base; unmatched bases: 2. Combining the CDR3 with reference TRBV11-2 and TRBJ2-3 gives the whole variable domain EAGVAQSPRYKIIEKRQSVAFWCNPISGHATLYWYQQILGQGPKLLIQFQNNGVVDDSQLPKDRFSAERLKGVDSTLKIQPAKLEDSAVYLCASSLLAGGRTDTQYFGPGTRLTVL.

CDR3 DNA: TGTGCCAGCTACTTCGGGACAGGCAACACCGGGGAGCTGTTTTTT. Residues: CASYFGTGNTGELFF. The gene calls are TRBV7-6 and TRBJ2-2, with 8 bases matching TRBD1. Germline loops: CDR1 SGHVS, CDR2 FNYEAQ. This CDR3 comprises 15 residues. With V trimmed by 8 bases and J by 2 bases, 7 bases remained unmatched. Supplemented by reference TRBV7-6 and TRBJ2-2, the full variable domain reads GAGVSQSPRYKVTKRGQDVALRCDPISGHVSLYWYRQALGQGPEFLTYFNYEAQQDKSGLPNDRFSAERPEGSISTLTIQRTEQRDSAMYRCASYFGTGNTGELFFGEGSRLTVL.

This chain joins TRBV2 and TRBJ2-7; 8 bases are a match to TRBD1. Germline V CDR1 and CDR2: SNHLY, FYNNEI. Trimming cost V 5 bases and J 5 bases; bases outside gene matches: 5. The CDR3 is made up of 13 amino acids. The CDR3 DNA reads as TGTGCCAGCAGTCAACAGGGGGGCCACGAGCAGTACTTC. Translated, it gives CASSQQGGHEQYF.

CDR3 nucleotide sequence: TGTGCCAGCAGCGCACGCCTCCGTGATGAAAAACTGTTTTTT. Amino acid sequence: CASSARLRDEKLFF. V gene TRBV9 combines with J gene TRBJ1-4; no firm D call. Trimming took 3 bases from V and 6 from J, leaving 12 bases between them. The CDR3 spans 14 residues. Germline V gives CDR1 SGDLS, CDR2 YYNGEE.

The rearrangement uses TRBV7-2 and TRBJ2-1, with D possibly matching TRBD2 (7 bases). This CDR3 region has 17 residues. Trimming pared 5 bases from V and 4 bases from J, leaving 21 bases between. Germline V lookup: CDR1 SGHTA, CDR2 FQGNSA. The DNA of the CDR3 is TGTGCCAGCAGCCGAGTGCGTGGGCGGGGGCCATACAATGAGCAGTTCTTC. As protein: CASSRVRGRGPYNEQFF.

A single count supports this clone. This chain joins TRBV15 and TRBJ2-1, with D maybe TRBD1 (5 bases). The CDR3 length is 15 residues. The V and J ends lost 0 bases and 4 bases respectively, with 10 bases between them. The germline gives CDR1 LNHNV, CDR2 YYDKDF (reference sequence). The CDR3 sequence is CATSRDRTIYNEQFF. CDR3 sequence (DNA): TGTGCCACCAGCAGAGATCGGACAATTTACAATGAGCAGTTCTTC.

The V and J genes are TRBV5-1 and TRBJ1-1; D is perhaps TRBD1 (6 bases). Germline lookup yields CDR1 SGHRS and CDR2 YFSETQ. The CDR3 length is 15 residues. V lost 1 base and J lost 1, with 11 bases in between. The CDR3 protein is CASSLRGRGNTEAFF. CDR3 in DNA: TGCGCCAGCAGCTTGAGGGGCAGGGGGAACACTGAAGCTTTCTTT.